These T cell receptor beta chains were read from a single sample in a study of blood T cell repertoires in COVID-19. The table came from immunoSEQ multiplex PCR; TCRdb's copy has only in-frame clones and leaves some out. The data contain around 56,000 clones, roughly three quarters of them singletons. Sequencing was done on a sample of peripheral blood. All receptors come from a man aged 60 to 75 with acute or convalescent COVID-19. The CDR3 runs from the conserved cysteine through the conserved F or W. Each record gives: J gene, V gene, clone size, D gene, CDR3 protein, CDR3 DNA. D genes are given only for firm matches. Where a row states a size, it is once, few, many or the class of an expanded clone; other rows omit it.

j_call: TRBJ2-7
v_call: TRBV28
clone_size: .
d_call: .
cdr3_aa: CASSFSPWGEGTYEQYF
cdr3_nt: TGTGCCAGCAGTTTTAGCCCCTGGGGTGAGGGCACCTACGAGCAGTACTTC

j_call: TRBJ2-5
v_call: TRBV10-2
clone_size: .
d_call: TRBD2
cdr3_aa: CASSESSSSGEETQYF
cdr3_nt: TGCGCCAGCAGTGAGTCGTCGTCTAGCGGGGAAGAGACCCAGTACTTC

j_call: TRBJ1-2
v_call: TRBV11-2
clone_size: .
d_call: .
cdr3_aa: CASSFRSYGYTF
cdr3_nt: TGTGCCAGCAGCTTTCGTTCGTATGGCTACACCTTC

j_call: TRBJ1-2
v_call: TRBV25-1
clone_size: .
d_call: TRBD1
cdr3_aa: CASSPGDRVGGYTF
cdr3_nt: TGTGCCAGCAGTCCAGGGGACAGGGTCGGAGGCTACACCTTC

j_call: TRBJ1-6
v_call: TRBV9
clone_size: .
d_call: .
cdr3_aa: CASSGVGSSYNSPLHF
cdr3_nt: TGTGCCAGCAGCGGCGTCGGGAGCTCCTATAATTCACCCCTCCACTTT

j_call: TRBJ1-2
v_call: TRBV2
clone_size: .
d_call: .
cdr3_aa: CASMGGKENYGYTF
cdr3_nt: TGTGCCAGCATGGGGGGAAAAGAGAACTATGGCTACACCTTC

j_call: TRBJ2-3
v_call: TRBV21-1
clone_size: once
d_call: .
cdr3_aa: CASSPDRAISMQYF
cdr3_nt: TGTGCCAGCAGCCCCGACAGGGCCATCTCTATGCAGTATTTT

j_call: TRBJ1-2
v_call: TRBV6-6
clone_size: .
d_call: TRBD1
cdr3_aa: CASSKTGREDYGYTF
cdr3_nt: TGTGCCAGCAGTAAGACAGGGCGGGAGGACTATGGCTACACCTTC

j_call: TRBJ2-1
v_call: TRBV18
clone_size: .
d_call: TRBD2
cdr3_aa: CASSPGLAGDNEQFF
cdr3_nt: TGTGCCAGCTCACCAGGACTAGCGGGGGACAATGAGCAGTTCTTC

j_call: TRBJ1-2
v_call: TRBV27
clone_size: .
d_call: TRBD1
cdr3_aa: CASRSTGGDGYTF
cdr3_nt: TGTGCCAGCAGATCGACAGGGGGTGATGGCTACACCTTC

j_call: TRBJ1-1
v_call: TRBV18
clone_size: .
d_call: .
cdr3_aa: CASSPWQGLETEAFF
cdr3_nt: TGTGCCAGCTCACCATGGCAGGGACTAGAAACTGAAGCTTTCTTT

j_call: TRBJ2-2
v_call: TRBV7-8
clone_size: medium-sized
d_call: TRBD1
cdr3_aa: CASSPDREDGELFF
cdr3_nt: TGTGCCAGCAGCCCGGACAGGGAGGACGGGGAGCTGTTTTTT

j_call: TRBJ1-6
v_call: TRBV15
clone_size: .
d_call: .
cdr3_aa: CATSSLKISYNSPLHF
cdr3_nt: TGTGCCACCAGCTCTCTTAAAATCTCCTATAATTCACCCCTCCACTTT

j_call: TRBJ2-7
v_call: TRBV23-1
clone_size: .
d_call: TRBD1
cdr3_aa: CASSQPGQVGYEQYF
cdr3_nt: TGCGCCAGCAGTCAACCAGGACAGGTGGGCTACGAGCAGTACTTC

j_call: TRBJ1-1
v_call: TRBV28
clone_size: .
d_call: .
cdr3_aa: CASSLVPNTEAFF
cdr3_nt: TGTGCCAGCAGTCTAGTTCCGAACACTGAAGCTTTCTTT

j_call: TRBJ2-4
v_call: TRBV6-6
clone_size: few
d_call: .
cdr3_aa: CASSYSIKQEQYF
cdr3_nt: TGTGCCAGCAGTTACTCGATTAAACAGGAGCAGTACTTC

j_call: TRBJ1-4
v_call: TRBV21-1
clone_size: .
d_call: .
cdr3_aa: CASSINRVVFVYEKLFF
cdr3_nt: TGTGCCAGCAGCATTAACAGGGTTGTGTTCGTGTACGAAAAACTGTTTTTT

j_call: TRBJ1-2
v_call: TRBV6-5
clone_size: .
d_call: .
cdr3_aa: CASRPAPLGSAGYTF
cdr3_nt: TGTGCCAGCAGACCCGCCCCGTTGGGGAGTGCAGGCTACACCTTC

j_call: TRBJ2-1
v_call: TRBV14
clone_size: .
d_call: .
cdr3_aa: CASSRGGRNNEQFF
cdr3_nt: TGTGCCAGCAGCCGGGGGGGCAGGAACAATGAGCAGTTCTTC

j_call: TRBJ1-3
v_call: TRBV7-9
clone_size: .
d_call: TRBD1
cdr3_aa: CASSLGTGFLGPSGNTIYF
cdr3_nt: TGTGCCAGCAGCTTAGGGACAGGTTTCTTGGGACCCTCTGGAAACACCATATATTTT

j_call: TRBJ1-6
v_call: TRBV27
clone_size: .
d_call: .
cdr3_aa: CASKLAGASYNSPLHF
cdr3_nt: TGTGCCAGCAAACTTGCGGGGGCTTCCTATAATTCACCCCTCCACTTT

j_call: TRBJ2-3
v_call: TRBV19
clone_size: .
d_call: .
cdr3_aa: CASSGGEDTQYF
cdr3_nt: TGTGCCAGTAGCGGGGGAGAAGATACGCAGTATTTT

j_call: TRBJ2-5
v_call: TRBV5-1
clone_size: .
d_call: TRBD1
cdr3_aa: CASSTGGGETQYF
cdr3_nt: TGCGCCAGTTCGACAGGGGGCGGGGAGACCCAGTACTTC

j_call: TRBJ2-2
v_call: TRBV18
clone_size: .
d_call: .
cdr3_aa: CASSPLSTEANTGELFF
cdr3_nt: TGTGCCAGCTCACCCCTGTCCACAGAAGCGAACACCGGGGAGCTGTTTTTT

j_call: TRBJ1-4
v_call: TRBV30
clone_size: .
d_call: .
cdr3_aa: CAWSLRTGGEEKLFF
cdr3_nt: TGTGCCTGGAGTCTCCGGACGGGAGGAGAAGAAAAACTGTTTTTT

j_call: TRBJ2-7
v_call: TRBV4-2
clone_size: .
d_call: .
cdr3_aa: CASSQEPAEPYEQYF
cdr3_nt: TGTGCCAGCAGCCAAGAACCAGCGGAACCCTACGAGCAGTACTTC

j_call: TRBJ1-1
v_call: TRBV4-1
clone_size: .
d_call: TRBD1
cdr3_aa: CASSQDSGGANTEAFF
cdr3_nt: TGCGCCAGCAGCCAAGATTCAGGGGGAGCGAACACTGAAGCTTTCTTT

j_call: TRBJ1-2
v_call: TRBV4-2
clone_size: .
d_call: .
cdr3_aa: CASSQELKGRARRGYTF
cdr3_nt: TGTGCCAGCAGCCAAGAACTCAAGGGCAGGGCAAGGAGAGGCTACACCTTC

j_call: TRBJ1-2
v_call: TRBV29-1
clone_size: .
d_call: .
cdr3_aa: CSVDQGTYGYTF
cdr3_nt: TGCAGCGTTGACCAGGGGACCTATGGCTACACCTTC

j_call: TRBJ2-1
v_call: TRBV7-9
clone_size: .
d_call: .
cdr3_aa: CASSLARGSSYNEQFF
cdr3_nt: TGTGCCAGCAGCTTAGCTAGGGGCAGCTCCTACAATGAGCAGTTCTTC

j_call: TRBJ1-4
v_call: TRBV2
clone_size: .
d_call: .
cdr3_aa: CASSEAAGFNEKLFF
cdr3_nt: TGTGCCAGCAGTGAAGCGGCAGGGTTTAATGAAAAACTGTTTTTT

j_call: TRBJ1-1
v_call: TRBV6-5
clone_size: once
d_call: .
cdr3_aa: CASRRGTEAFF
cdr3_nt: TGTGCCAGCAGAAGGGGAACTGAAGCTTTCTTT

j_call: TRBJ2-5
v_call: TRBV6-5
clone_size: .
d_call: TRBD2
cdr3_aa: CASSYNSGQETQYF
cdr3_nt: TGTGCCAGCAGTTACAATAGCGGGCAAGAGACCCAGTACTTC

j_call: TRBJ1-4
v_call: TRBV30
clone_size: few
d_call: .
cdr3_aa: CAWSFVEGEKLFF
cdr3_nt: TGTGCCTGGAGTTTCGTAGAGGGTGAAAAACTGTTTTTT

j_call: TRBJ2-2
v_call: TRBV6-2/TRBV6-3
clone_size: .
d_call: TRBD2
cdr3_aa: CASSKTPGTSNAGELFF
cdr3_nt: TGTGCCAGCAGTAAAACCCCCGGGACTAGCAACGCCGGGGAGCTGTTTTTT

j_call: TRBJ2-1
v_call: TRBV29-1
clone_size: .
d_call: TRBD1
cdr3_aa: CSVAGTGVNEQFF
cdr3_nt: TGCAGCGTCGCCGGGACAGGGGTCAATGAGCAGTTCTTC

j_call: TRBJ1-1
v_call: TRBV5-1
clone_size: .
d_call: .
cdr3_aa: CASSVGANTEAFF
cdr3_nt: TGCGCCAGCAGCGTGGGGGCGAACACTGAAGCTTTCTTT

j_call: TRBJ1-1
v_call: TRBV28
clone_size: .
d_call: TRBD1
cdr3_aa: CASRPTGGGNTEAFF
cdr3_nt: TGTGCCAGCAGACCTACAGGGGGGGGGAACACTGAAGCTTTCTTT

j_call: TRBJ1-2
v_call: TRBV29-1
clone_size: .
d_call: TRBD1
cdr3_aa: CSGAGTGSDGYGYTF
cdr3_nt: TGCAGCGGGGCCGGGACAGGGAGCGATGGGTATGGCTACACCTTC

j_call: TRBJ1-4
v_call: TRBV18
clone_size: .
d_call: TRBD1
cdr3_aa: CASSPPRQGTEKLFF
cdr3_nt: TGTGCCAGCTCACCACCGCGACAGGGGACCGAAAAACTGTTTTTT

j_call: TRBJ2-5
v_call: TRBV4-1
clone_size: .
d_call: .
cdr3_aa: CASSLGVQETQYF
cdr3_nt: TGCGCCAGCAGCCTCGGGGTCCAAGAGACCCAGTACTTC

j_call: TRBJ2-1
v_call: TRBV7-9
clone_size: .
d_call: TRBD2
cdr3_aa: CASSGLAGGWYEQFF
cdr3_nt: TGTGCCAGCAGCGGCCTAGCGGGGGGTTGGTATGAGCAGTTCTTC

j_call: TRBJ1-2
v_call: TRBV6-1
clone_size: .
d_call: TRBD1
cdr3_aa: CASSERAGGQGDGYTF
cdr3_nt: TGTGCCAGCAGTGAACGAGCTGGGGGACAGGGAGATGGCTACACCTTC

j_call: TRBJ2-7
v_call: TRBV9
clone_size: .
d_call: .
cdr3_aa: CAMTYEQYF
cdr3_nt: TGTGCCATGACATACGAGCAGTACTTC

j_call: TRBJ1-5
v_call: TRBV7-9
clone_size: few
d_call: .
cdr3_aa: CASSSWGVNQPQHF
cdr3_nt: TGTGCCAGCAGCTCCTGGGGGGTCAATCAGCCCCAGCATTTT

j_call: TRBJ2-5
v_call: TRBV19
clone_size: .
d_call: .
cdr3_aa: CASSMRGRWSETQYF
cdr3_nt: TGTGCCAGTAGTATGCGGGGGCGCTGGTCGGAGACCCAGTACTTC

j_call: TRBJ1-2
v_call: TRBV10-3
clone_size: .
d_call: .
cdr3_aa: CAIMRETDVTF
cdr3_nt: TGTGCCATCATGAGGGAAACAGATGTAACCTTC

j_call: TRBJ1-2
v_call: TRBV10-3
clone_size: .
d_call: .
cdr3_aa: CAISDRGGDGYTF
cdr3_nt: TGTGCCATCAGTGATCGGGGGGGCGATGGCTACACCTTC

j_call: TRBJ2-3
v_call: TRBV29-1
clone_size: .
d_call: .
cdr3_aa: CSVAREATDTQYF
cdr3_nt: TGCAGCGTCGCCCGCGAGGCGACAGATACGCAGTATTTT

j_call: TRBJ1-2
v_call: TRBV27
clone_size: .
d_call: .
cdr3_aa: CASSFDRRTYGYTF
cdr3_nt: TGTGCCAGCAGTTTTGACAGGCGAACCTATGGCTACACCTTC

j_call: TRBJ2-7
v_call: TRBV24-1
clone_size: once
d_call: .
cdr3_aa: CATSEAGERSYEQYF
cdr3_nt: TGTGCCACCAGTGAAGCAGGGGAGAGATCCTACGAGCAGTACTTC

j_call: TRBJ1-3
v_call: TRBV5-4
clone_size: .
d_call: .
cdr3_aa: CASSLGSGNTIYF
cdr3_nt: TGTGCCAGCAGCTTGGGTAGTGGAAACACCATATATTTT

j_call: TRBJ2-1
v_call: TRBV30
clone_size: .
d_call: .
cdr3_aa: CAWTSGSNSYNEQFF
cdr3_nt: TGTGCCTGGACCTCCGGGTCGAATTCCTACAATGAGCAGTTCTTC

j_call: TRBJ2-5
v_call: TRBV7-2
clone_size: .
d_call: .
cdr3_aa: CASSLDAGETQYF
cdr3_nt: TGTGCCAGCAGCTTAGACGCGGGAGAGACCCAGTACTTC

j_call: TRBJ1-2
v_call: TRBV5-1
clone_size: few
d_call: .
cdr3_aa: CASSPAEGAPYGYTF
cdr3_nt: TGCGCCAGCAGCCCGGCAGAGGGAGCGCCCTATGGCTACACCTTC